This T cell receptor (beta chain) was captured by sequencing in a study of cytomegalovirus exposure and HLA in healthy donors. Broader study findings: Earlier analysis yielded a pattern in which most TCR beta V segments were productive about 90% or about 30% of the time. Reportedly, HLA-A and HLA-B alleles of most subjects were accurately predicted from TCR beta. Using a false discovery rate of 0.05, a later analysis showed that fewer than 20,000 TCR beta sequences were associated with HLA alleles. Roughly even sequencing depth across donors was the assumption behind the presence/absence analyses.

This clone was seen a few times. Its antigen is currently unknown. PCR was performed using 60 Vbeta and 13 Jbeta primers. TCRdb's table, derived via immunoSEQ multiplex PCR, lists solely in-frame clones and lacks some. The table records some 200,000 clones, roughly 87% of them present only once. Trimming removed 3 bases from V and 7 bases from J; junction bases left unmatched: 11. The CDR3 is 16 residues long. CDR1 and CDR2 from the germline V gene are LNHDA and SQIVND (reference sequence). V usage is TRBV19 and J usage is TRBJ1-4; TRBD1 matches at 7 bases. The clonotype comes from a girl younger than two in good health and CMV-seronegative. Source material: PBMCs. The CDR3: CASSIFATGSPEKLFF. The CDR3 coding sequence is TGTGCCAGTAGTATTTTTGCGACAGGGAGTCCTGAAAAACTGTTTTTT.